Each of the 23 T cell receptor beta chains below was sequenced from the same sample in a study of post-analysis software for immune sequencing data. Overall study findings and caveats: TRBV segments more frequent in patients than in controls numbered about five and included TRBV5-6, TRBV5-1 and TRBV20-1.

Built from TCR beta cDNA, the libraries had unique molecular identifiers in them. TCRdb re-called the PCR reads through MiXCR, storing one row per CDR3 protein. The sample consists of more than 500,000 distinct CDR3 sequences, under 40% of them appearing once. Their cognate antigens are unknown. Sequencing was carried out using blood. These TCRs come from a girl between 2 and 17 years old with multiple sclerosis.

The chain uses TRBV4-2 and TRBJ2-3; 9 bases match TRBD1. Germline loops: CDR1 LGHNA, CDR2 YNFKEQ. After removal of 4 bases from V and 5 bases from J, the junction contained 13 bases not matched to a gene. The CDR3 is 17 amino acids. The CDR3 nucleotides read TGTGCCAGCAGCCCCCGACCCCCGGGACAGGGTAAAGATACGCAGTATTTT. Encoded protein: CASSPRPPGQGKDTQYF.

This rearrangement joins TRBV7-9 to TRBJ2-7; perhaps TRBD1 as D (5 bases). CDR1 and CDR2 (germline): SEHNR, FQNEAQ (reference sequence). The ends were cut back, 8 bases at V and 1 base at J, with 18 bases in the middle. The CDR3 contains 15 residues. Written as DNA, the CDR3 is TGTGCCAGCGGCCTACCGGAACAGGTATCCTACGAGCAGTACTTC. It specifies CASGLPEQVSYEQYF. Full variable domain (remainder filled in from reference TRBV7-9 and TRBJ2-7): DTGVSQNPRHKITKRGQNVTFRCDPISEHNRLYWYRQTLGQGPEFLTYFQNEAQLEKSRLLSDRFSAERPKGSFSTLEIQRTEQGDSAMYLCASGLPEQVSYEQYFGPGTRLTVT.

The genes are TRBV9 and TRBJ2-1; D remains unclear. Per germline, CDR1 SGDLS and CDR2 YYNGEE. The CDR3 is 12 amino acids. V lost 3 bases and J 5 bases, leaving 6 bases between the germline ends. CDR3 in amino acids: CASSASDNEQFF. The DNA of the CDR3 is TGTGCCAGCAGCGCTAGTGACAATGAGCAGTTCTTC.

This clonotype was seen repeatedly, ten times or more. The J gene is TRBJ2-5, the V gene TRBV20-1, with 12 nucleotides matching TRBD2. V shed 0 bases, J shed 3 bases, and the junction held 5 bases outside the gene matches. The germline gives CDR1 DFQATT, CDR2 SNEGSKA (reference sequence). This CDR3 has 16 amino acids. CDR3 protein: CSARDAGLAGEETQYF. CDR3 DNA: TGCAGTGCTAGAGACGCGGGACTAGCGGGTGAAGAGACCCAGTACTTC.

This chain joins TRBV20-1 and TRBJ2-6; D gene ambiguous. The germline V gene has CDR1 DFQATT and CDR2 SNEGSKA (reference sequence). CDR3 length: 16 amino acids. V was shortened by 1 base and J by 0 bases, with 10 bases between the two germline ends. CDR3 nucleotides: TGCAGTGCTAGAGCCGACGGAAACTCTGGGGCCAACGTCCTGACTTTC. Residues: CSARADGNSGANVLTF.

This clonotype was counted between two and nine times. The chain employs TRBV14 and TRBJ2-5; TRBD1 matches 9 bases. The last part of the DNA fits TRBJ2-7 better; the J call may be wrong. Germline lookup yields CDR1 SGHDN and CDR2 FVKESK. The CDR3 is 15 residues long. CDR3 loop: CASSKPGQGFYEQYF. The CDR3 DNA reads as TGTGCCAGCAGCAAACCGGGACAGGGCTTCTACGAGCAGTACTTC.

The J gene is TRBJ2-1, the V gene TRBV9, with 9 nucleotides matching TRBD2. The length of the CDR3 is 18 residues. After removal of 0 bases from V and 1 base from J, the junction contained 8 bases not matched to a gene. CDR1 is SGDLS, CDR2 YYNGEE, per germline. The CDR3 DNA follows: TGTGCCAGCAGCGTAGTCGGTAGCGGGGGCGCTTCCTACAATGAGCAGTTCTTC. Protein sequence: CASSVVGSGGASYNEQFF.

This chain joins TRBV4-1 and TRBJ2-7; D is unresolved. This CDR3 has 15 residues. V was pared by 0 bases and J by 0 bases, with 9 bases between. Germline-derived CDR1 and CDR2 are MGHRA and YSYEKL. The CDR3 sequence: CASSQESATSYEQYF. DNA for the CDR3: TGCGCCAGCAGCCAAGAGTCGGCGACCTCCTACGAGCAGTACTTC.

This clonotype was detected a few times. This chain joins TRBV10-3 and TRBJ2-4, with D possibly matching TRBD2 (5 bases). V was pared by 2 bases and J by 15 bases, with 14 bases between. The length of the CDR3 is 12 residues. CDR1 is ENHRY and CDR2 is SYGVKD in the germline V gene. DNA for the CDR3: TGTGCCATCAGTGAGGGAGGAGAATTTCGGTACTTC. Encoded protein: CAISEGGEFRYF.

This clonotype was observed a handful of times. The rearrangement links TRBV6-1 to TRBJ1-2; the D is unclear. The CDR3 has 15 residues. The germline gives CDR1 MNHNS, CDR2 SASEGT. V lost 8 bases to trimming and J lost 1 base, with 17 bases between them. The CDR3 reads CASLMAESYNYGYTF. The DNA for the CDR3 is TGTGCCAGCCTTATGGCCGAGAGCTATAACTATGGCTACACCTTC.

Here the CDR3 reads CASSQALVLTDTQYF. As DNA, the CDR3 is TGCGCCAGCAGCCAAGCACTAGTTCTGACGGATACGCAGTATTTT. The gene calls are TRBV4-1 and TRBJ2-3, with D perhaps TRBD2 (5 bases). Per germline, CDR1 MGHRA and CDR2 YSYEKL. Trimming cost V 1 base and J 6 bases, with 14 bases left between them. The CDR3 is made up of 15 amino acids.

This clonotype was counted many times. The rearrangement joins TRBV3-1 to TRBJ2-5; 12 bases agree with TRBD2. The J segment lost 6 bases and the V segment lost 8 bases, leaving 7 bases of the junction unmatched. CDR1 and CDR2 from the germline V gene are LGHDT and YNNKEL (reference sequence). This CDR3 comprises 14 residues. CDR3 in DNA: TGTGCCAGCCGTTTGACTAGCGGGGGAAAGACCCAGTACTTC. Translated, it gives CASRLTSGGKTQYF.

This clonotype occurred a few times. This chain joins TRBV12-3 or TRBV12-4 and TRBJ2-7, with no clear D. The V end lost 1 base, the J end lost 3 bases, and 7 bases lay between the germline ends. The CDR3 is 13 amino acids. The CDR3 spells CASSLGIHYEQYF. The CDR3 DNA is TGTGCCAGCAGTTTAGGCATTCACTACGAGCAGTACTTC.

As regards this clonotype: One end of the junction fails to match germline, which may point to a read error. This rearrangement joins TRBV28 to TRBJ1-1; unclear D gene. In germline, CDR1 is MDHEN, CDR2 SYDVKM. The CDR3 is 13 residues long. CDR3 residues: CASSMPANIEAFF. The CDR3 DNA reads TGTGCCAGCAGTATGCCCGCGAACATTGAAGCTTTCTTT.

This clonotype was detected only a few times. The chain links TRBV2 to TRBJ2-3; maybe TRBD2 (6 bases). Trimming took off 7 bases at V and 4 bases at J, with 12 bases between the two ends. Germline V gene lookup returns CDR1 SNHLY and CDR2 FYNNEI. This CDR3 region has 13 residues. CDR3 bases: TGTGCCAGCATGGGCGGGGAAGCAGATACGCAGTATTTT. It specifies CASMGGEADTQYF.

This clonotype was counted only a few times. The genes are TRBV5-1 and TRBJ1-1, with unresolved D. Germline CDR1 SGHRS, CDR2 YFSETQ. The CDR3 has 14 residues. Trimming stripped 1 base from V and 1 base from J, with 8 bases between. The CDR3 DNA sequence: TGCGCCAGCAGCTTGTCACCAGAGAACACTGAAGCTTTCTTT. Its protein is CASSLSPENTEAFF.

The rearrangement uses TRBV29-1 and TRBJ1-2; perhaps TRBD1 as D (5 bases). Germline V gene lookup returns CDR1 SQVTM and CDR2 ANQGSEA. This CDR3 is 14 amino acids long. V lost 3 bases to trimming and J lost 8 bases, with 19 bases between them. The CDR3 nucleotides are TGCAGCGTTGACCCGGACACGGAAGGGATCGGCTACACCTTC. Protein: CSVDPDTEGIGYTF.

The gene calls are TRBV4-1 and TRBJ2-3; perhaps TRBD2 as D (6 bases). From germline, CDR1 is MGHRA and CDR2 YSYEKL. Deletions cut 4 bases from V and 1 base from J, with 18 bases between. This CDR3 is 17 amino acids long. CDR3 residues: CASSRQGSGDGTDTQYF. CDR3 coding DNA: TGCGCCAGCAGCCGTCAAGGGTCGGGGGATGGCACAGATACGCAGTATTTT.

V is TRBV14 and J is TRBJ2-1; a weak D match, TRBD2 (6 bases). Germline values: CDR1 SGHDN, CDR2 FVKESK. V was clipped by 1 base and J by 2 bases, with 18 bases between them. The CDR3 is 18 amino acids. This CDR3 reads CASSQGPTGWGAYNEQFF. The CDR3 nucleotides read TGTGCCAGCAGCCAAGGACCCACCGGATGGGGGGCCTACAATGAGCAGTTCTTC.

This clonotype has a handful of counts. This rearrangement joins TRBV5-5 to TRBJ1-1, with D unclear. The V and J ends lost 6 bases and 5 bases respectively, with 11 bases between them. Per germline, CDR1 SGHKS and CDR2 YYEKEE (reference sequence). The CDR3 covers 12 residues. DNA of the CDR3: TGTGCCAGCAAGCGTGACGTTACTGAAGCTTTCTTT. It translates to CASKRDVTEAFF.

The CDR3 is CASSPAGLEEEQYF. The CDR3 region has the DNA TGTGCCAGCAGCCCAGCGGGGCTGGAAGAGGAGCAGTACTTC. This chain links TRBV7-3 with TRBJ2-7, with 7 positions matching TRBD2. With 5 bases clipped from V and 7 bases from J, the junction kept 11 bases outside the gene matches. Germline V gene data show CDR1 as SGHTA and CDR2 as FQGTGA. The CDR3 is made up of 14 amino acids.

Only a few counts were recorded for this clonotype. CDR3 nucleotides: TGCAGTGCAAGTACCGGGACTACCCGTGCGACCCAGTACTTC. Residues: CSASTGTTRATQYF. V gene TRBV20-1 combines with J gene TRBJ2-5, with 7 bases identical to TRBD2. CDR3 size: 14 residues. The V and J ends lost 6 bases and 7 bases, in that order; junction bases with no gene match: 14. Germline CDR1 DFQATT, CDR2 SNEGSKA (reference sequence).

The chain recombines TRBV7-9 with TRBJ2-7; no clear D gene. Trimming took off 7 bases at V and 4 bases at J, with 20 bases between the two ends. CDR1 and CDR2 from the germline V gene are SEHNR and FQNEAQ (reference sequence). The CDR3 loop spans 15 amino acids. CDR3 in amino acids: CASTPNLGRAYEQYF. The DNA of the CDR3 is TGTGCCAGCACCCCTAACCTTGGGCGTGCTTACGAGCAGTACTTC.